The present TCR beta chain was sequenced within a study of shared clonotypes between healthy human individuals. Across the whole study: Donors, aged 18 to 49, were two women and a few men.

V was pared by 3 bases and J by 0 bases, with 5 bases of the junction left unmatched. CDR1 and CDR2 from the germline V gene are SGDLS and YYNGEE. This CDR3 spans 15 amino acids. Every donor, a Caucasian adult, lived in Nashville, Tennessee. Study-level points and caveats: The four-donor shared clonotypes exceeded non-shared clonotypes in generation probability, with non-shared ones scoring lower.

A note on this clone: The antigen is unknown.

The method was immunoSEQ multiplex PCR; TCRdb's version includes in-frame clones alone and lacks a portion of them. Counted here are 2 million to 2.5 million clones, 80% to 95% occurring once; the ten biggest clones make up 0.37%. The chain has TRBV9 and TRBJ2-7; 8 bases line up with TRBD1. The sample comprised naive CD4+ T cells from PBMCs. As for subset: CD45RA+ positively selected. The clonotype comes from a man aged 18 to 30 in good health. Some clones in this sample may be carry-over from other donors' samples. The DNA for the CDR3 is TGTGCCAGCAGCGCCTACACAGGGGGCTCCTACGAGCAGTACTTC. This encodes CASSAYTGGSYEQYF.